This T cell receptor (beta chain) was documented in a study of T cells after yellow fever vaccination. The CDR3 loop spans 15 amino acids. Germline V gene lookup returns CDR1 SGHTA and CDR2 FQGNSA. Germline trimming cut 3 bases from V and 6 bases from J; bases unmatched to any gene: 6. Template switching by 5'RACE produced TCR cDNA, adding a universal primer site and UMIs. MiXCR was run by TCRdb on the 5' RACE reads, yielding one entry per CDR3 protein. The sample records about 430,000 distinct CDR3 sequences, roughly a sixth being singletons. This clonotype appeared a few times. The chain combines TRBV7-2 with TRBJ2-3, with 10 bases fitting TRBD1. The material was PBMCs, obtained before the yellow fever booster vaccination. This clonotype was obtained from a man aged 18 to 30 who received the YFV17D yellow fever vaccine. The CDR3 DNA reads TGTGCCAGCAGCTTCACGGGACAGGGGAGGGATACGCAGTATTTT. Residues: CASSFTGQGRDTQYF.